This TCR beta chain is from a study of T cells in tuberculosis. Study-wide results and limits: Active tuberculosis alpha repertoires lay closer to GMM-specific TCRs than controls'.

Noted time point: new active TB diagnosis, blood taken before or within 7 days of starting treatment. To note about this clone: The target antigen is unknown.

Trimming left V 4 bases short and J 4 bases short, with 8 bases between. The CDR3 contains 12 residues. The germline V gene has CDR1 SGHNT and CDR2 YYREEE (reference sequence). Clones were sequenced by immunoSEQ multiplex PCR, and TCRdb holds only the in-frame ones, with some missing. Here the sample spans tens of thousands of clones, approximately 85% being singletons. This chain connects TRBV5-4 to TRBJ1-1; no firm D call. This TCR was recovered from an adult with tuberculosis. The sample here was PBMCs, taken at tuberculosis diagnosis. CDR3 DNA sequence: TGTGCCAGCAGCGTCCTTAGCACTGAAGCTTTCTTT. Amino acid sequence: CASSVLSTEAFF.